What follows is one TCR beta chain and its context. Antigen specificity is unknown. The sample originates from a study of shared clonotypes between healthy human individuals. General observations from the study: Sampling used blood alone; tissue repertoires probably differ.

Assay used: immunoSEQ multiplex PCR; TCRdb lists only in-frame clones, some missing. Counted here are some 2.1 million clones, over 85% occurring once; the ten biggest clones make up more than 0.1%. Trimming took 8 bases from V and 3 from J, leaving 14 bases between them. There are 13 residues in the CDR3. Per germline, CDR1 MDHEN and CDR2 SYDVKM. The gene calls are TRBV28 and TRBJ2-7, with a tentative D call TRBD1 (7 bases). The clonotype comes from a man aged 18 to 30 in good health. The sample comprised naive CD4+ T cells sorted from blood. Specified subset: CD45RA+ positively selected. CDR3 nucleotide sequence: TGTGCCAGCGCCGCGGGACAGCGCTACGAGCAGTACTTC. As protein: CASAAGQRYEQYF.